One sample yielded the 4 T cell receptor beta chains listed below, sequenced in a study of cytomegalovirus exposure and HLA in healthy donors (dated by TCRdb to the late 2010s). The library was made by the immunoSEQ multiplex PCR assay. The multiplex PCR relied on a mix of 60 forward primers for TCR Vbeta segments and 13 reverse primers for TCR Jbeta segments. The table comes from immuneACCESS by way of TCRdb, which keeps in-frame sequences with V and J called. Part of the clones is missing from these tables; in studies checked, under half for an unresolved V gene and the rest for unknown reasons. The table held for this sample gives about 160,000 clones. Over 1% of the sample goes to the ten largest clones. Sample: PBMCs. The source of these receptors is an older woman in good health and CMV-seronegative.

The chain employs TRBV10-3 and TRBJ1-2, with TRBD1 matching 8 bases. The CDR3 runs 15 residues. With V trimmed by 0 bases and J by 3 bases, 3 bases remained unmatched. CDR1 ENHRY and CDR2 SYGVKD come from the germline V gene. CDR3 residues: CAISESTGADYGYTF. CDR3 nucleotide sequence: TGTGCCATCAGTGAGTCGACAGGGGCGGACTATGGCTACACCTTC.

This rearrangement joins TRBV5-6 to TRBJ2-7; 9 nucleotides agree with TRBD2. This CDR3 spans 15 amino acids. Germline trimming cut 5 bases from V and 1 base from J; bases unmatched to any gene: 7. Germline CDR1 reads SGHDT; CDR2 reads YYEEEE. CDR3 coding DNA: TGTGCCAGCAGTTATAGCGGGGGTAAGTCCTACGAGCAGTACTTC. It encodes CASSYSGGKSYEQYF.

The chain joins TRBV5-1 to TRBJ2-4; TRBD1 matches 8 bases. Germline V CDR1 and CDR2: SGHRS, YFSETQ. CDR3 size: 19 residues. After removal of 2 bases from V and 0 bases from J, the junction contained 13 bases not matched to a gene. CDR3 coding DNA: TGCGCCAGCAGCTTAACCGGGACAGGAAGATCTGTAGCCAAAAACATTCAGTACTTC. This encodes CASSLTGTGRSVAKNIQYF.

This rearrangement joins TRBV12-5 to TRBJ2-2, with D perhaps matching TRBD1 (5 bases). CDR3 length equals 17 residues. Germline values: CDR1 LGHNT, CDR2 FRNRAP. V lost 1 base and J 6 bases, leaving 18 bases between the germline ends. For the CDR3, the DNA is TGTGCTAGTGGTTTGGGTTGGACGGACACCCCCCCCGGGGAGCTGTTTTTT. Amino acid sequence: CASGLGWTDTPPGELFF.